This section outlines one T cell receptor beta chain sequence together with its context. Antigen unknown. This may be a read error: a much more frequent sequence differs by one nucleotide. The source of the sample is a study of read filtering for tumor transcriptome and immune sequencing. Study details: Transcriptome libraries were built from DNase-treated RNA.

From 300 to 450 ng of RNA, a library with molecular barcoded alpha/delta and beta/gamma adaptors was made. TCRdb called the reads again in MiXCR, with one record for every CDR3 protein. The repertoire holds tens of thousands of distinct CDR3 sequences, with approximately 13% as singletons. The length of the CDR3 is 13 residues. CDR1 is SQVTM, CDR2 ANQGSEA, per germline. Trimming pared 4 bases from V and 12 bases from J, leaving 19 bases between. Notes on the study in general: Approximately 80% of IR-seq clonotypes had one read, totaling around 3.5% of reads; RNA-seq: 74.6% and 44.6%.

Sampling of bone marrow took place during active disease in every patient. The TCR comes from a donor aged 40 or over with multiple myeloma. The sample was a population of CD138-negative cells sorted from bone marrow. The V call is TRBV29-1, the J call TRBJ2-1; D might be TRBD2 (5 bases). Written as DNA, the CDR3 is TGCAGCGTTGCTCATGGGCTCGGGGATGGGCAGTTCTTC. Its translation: CSVAHGLGDGQFF.